The 5 T cell receptor beta chains listed next were all sequenced from one sample in a study of CD8 T cells in ankylosing spondylitis (dated by TCRdb to about 2017). Libraries came from 5' RACE. For sequencing, an Illumina HiSeq 2500 was employed. TCRdb cleaned the public reads at Q25 with fastp, built clones with MiXCR and kept in-frame beta chains. Identical CDR3 proteins give one entry, which carries the most common genes and DNA. Here the sample has 85,000 to 100,000 distinct CDR3 sequences; about 9% occur a single time. 5.1% of the sample rests with the top ten. The specimen sequenced was blood, either unsorted or a sorted T cell fraction (not recorded which). These TCRs come from a male donor with ankylosing spondylitis or in good health (not recorded which).

There are many counts of this clonotype. The rearrangement links TRBV20-1 to TRBJ2-3; 9 bases are a match to TRBD2. Per germline, CDR1 DFQATT and CDR2 SNEGSKA (reference sequence). The CDR3 spans 15 residues. Trimming removed 1 base from V and 5 bases from J; junction bases left unmatched: 7. CDR3 in amino acids: CSARGGAGGKDTQYF. CDR3 DNA sequence: TGCAGTGCTAGAGGGGGAGCGGGGGGAAAAGATACGCAGTATTTT.

The table lists this clonotype with many counts. J is TRBJ2-5 and V is TRBV20-1; D ambiguous. Trimming left V 1 base short and J 5 bases short, with 14 bases between. This CDR3 comprises 14 residues. The germline V gene encodes CDR1 DFQATT and CDR2 SNEGSKA (reference sequence). CDR3 sequence (DNA): TGCAGTGCTAGAGTCGCCGACCGCAGGGAGACCCAGTACTTC. Its protein product is CSARVADRRETQYF.

A remark on this clonotype: A read error may explain this, as a much larger clone is one base away. The rearrangement links TRBV3-1 to TRBJ2-7; D is unresolved. The CDR3 sequence is 15 residues long. Germline V CDR1 and CDR2: LGHDT, YNNKEL (reference sequence). The CDR3 is CASSQDRYRTYEQCF. The CDR3 nucleotides are TGTGCCAGCAGCCAAGATCGTTACAGAACCTACGAGCAGTGCTTC.

This clonotype was recorded a few times. V and J are TRBV9 and TRBJ2-5, with D possibly being TRBD2 (7 bases). Trimming pared 4 bases from V and 3 bases from J, leaving 19 bases between. There are 16 residues in the CDR3. CDR1 and CDR2 (germline): SGDLS, YYNGEE. The CDR3 loop is CASSFNREGLEETQYF. The DNA of the CDR3 is TGTGCCAGCAGCTTCAACAGGGAGGGTCTCGAAGAGACCCAGTACTTC.

At least ten counts were recorded for this clonotype. The gene calls are TRBV6-5 and TRBJ1-6, with 8 bases identical to TRBD1. The V gene end was trimmed by 1 base and the J gene end by 15 bases; junction bases not matched to a gene: 5. This CDR3 is 13 amino acids long. CDR1 MNHEY and CDR2 SVGAGI come from the germline V gene. The CDR3 DNA reads as TGTGCCAGCAGTTACTATGACAGGGGACGCCTCCACTTT. This encodes CASSYYDRGRLHF.